This TCR beta chain is from a study of shared clonotypes between healthy human individuals. Adults of Caucasian background living in Nashville, Tennessee made up all donors. Repertoires were generated with immunoSEQ multiplex PCR, while TCRdb's copy carries only in-frame clones and drops some. Here the sample spans about 470,000 clones, 75% to 85% being singletons. Germline V gene sequence: CDR1 SGDLS, CDR2 YYNGEE. The CDR3 length is 13 residues. Trimming shortened V by 0 bases and J by 8 bases, and 11 bases separated the two germline ends. This sequence was found in a woman in her thirties or forties in good health. Some clones in this sample may be carry-over from other donors' samples. J is TRBJ1-2 and V is TRBV9; D uncertain. Sequencing was done on a sample of PBMCs. The CDR3 DNA follows: TGTGCCAGCAGCGTAGTGGTAAGGTACGGCTACACCTTC. Residues: CASSVVVRYGYTF. Drawing the rest from reference TRBV9 and TRBJ1-2, the complete variable domain is DSGVTQTPKHLITATGQRVTLRCSPRSGDLSVYWYQQSLDQGLQFLIQYYNGEERAKGNILERFSAQQFPDLHSELNLSSLELGDSALYFCASSVVVRYGYTFGSGTRLTVV.